This T cell receptor beta chain was obtained from a study of blood T cell repertoires in COVID-19 (dated by TCRdb to 2020 to 2022). For the study in its entirety: Samples from collaborators originated in the United States, Italy and Spain and spanned both the acute and convalescent phases of COVID-19. The material from the prospective study consisted of cDNA or gDNA derived from T cells, B-cell-depleted T cells, or PBMCs. Deeply sampled blood TCRbeta repertoires from subjects exposed to, actively infected with, or recovered from COVID-19 were included in the dataset. The repertoires were released in a freely available public database intended as a resource for research on the immune response to SARS-CoV-2. Samples were obtained from the ongoing ImmuneRACE study (first 160 participants) and from over a thousand subjects provided by 6 global collaborators. Sample metadata almost always included a de-identified subject ID, COVID-19 status, age in years and sex. Where available, HLA class I and class II types were obtained from metadata supplied by the sample provider rather than from assay-based typing. On the study overall, not on this receptor specifically: The quantity of clinical and demographic metadata differed by source and by participant and was supplied without curation.

Worth noting for this clone: The antigen it binds to is not known. Base qualities are not provided; no much larger clone lies one nucleotide away.

Collaborating institutions collected whole blood in K2EDTA tubes following their own protocols. Collaborator samples were shipped for TCRbeta analysis as frozen whole blood, isolated PBMCs, or DNA extracted from either sample type. TCRbeta CDR3 regions were amplified from genomic DNA using the immunoSEQ Assay, a bias-controlled multiplex PCR. As for how the authors treated the data: The number of nucleated cells in each sample was estimated by amplification of reference gene primers within the assay. To quantify the absolute abundance of each unique TCRbeta CDR3 rearrangement, sequence reads were collapsed and filtered. For each sample, productive Simpson clonality was calculated as the square root of Simpson's diversity index across productive rearrangements. TCRdb retrieved this table from immuneACCESS and kept in-frame rearrangements only. Not all clones are present; in checked studies, unresolved V genes account for under half, and no reason is known for the remainder. D and trimming were read from the DNA, whereas the V and J calls and clone size are those reported in that table. The sample contains approximately 94,000 clones, 84% of them found a single time. About a quarter of the sample is in the top ten clones.

The receptor comes from a human donor in a cohort sampled during active COVID-19. The sample consisted of peripheral blood.

The CDR3 region: CASSSGQGNTGELFF. In nucleotide form, the sequence is TGTGCCAGCAGCTCCGGACAGGGGAACACCGGGGAGCTGTTTTTT. The sequence joins TRBV5-4 to TRBJ2-2; TRBD1 fits 8 bases in the junction. The CDR3, cysteine through phenylalanine, is 15 amino acids long. Only the CDR3 DNA stays, 45 bases, in frame from base 1. Per the germline V gene (reference sequence), SGHNT is the CDR1 and YYREEE is the CDR2. Ends trimmed: V by 3 bases, J by 1 base; bases unmatched to a gene: 2.